This is a list of T cell receptor beta chains from one sample in a study of blood T cell repertoires in COVID-19. Profiling relied on immunoSEQ multiplex PCR, and the TCRdb table lists in-frame clones only, not all of them. The sample yields 150,000 to 200,000 clones, 81% seen once. The specimen sequenced was peripheral blood. Receptor source: a human donor in a cohort sampled during active COVID-19. CDR3s include the opening cysteine and the closing phenylalanine or tryptophan. Each record gives: D gene, V gene, clone size, J gene, CDR3 protein, CDR3 DNA. A D gene is named only where the DNA matches it firmly. The listing skips clone size in some rows; elsewhere it reads once, few, many or a size class.

>TRBD1|TRBV6-6|NA|TRBJ1-6
CASRGQGNSPLHF
TGTGCCAGCAGAGGACAGGGAAATTCACCCCTCCACTTT
>TRBD2|TRBV14|few|TRBJ2-1
CASSQRLAGMSEQFF
TGTGCCAGCAGCCAACGACTAGCGGGAATGAGTGAGCAGTTCTTC
>TRBD1|TRBV6-5|NA|TRBJ2-7
CASSSLDRFLEQYF
TGTGCCAGCAGTTCCCTGGACAGGTTCCTCGAGCAGTACTTC
>NA|TRBV7-9|NA|TRBJ2-7
CASSSTTPSHYEQYF
TGTGCCAGCAGCTCGACTACACCGTCACACTACGAGCAGTACTTC
>TRBD2|TRBV14|once|TRBJ2-1
CASSLKTSGRYNEQFF
TGTGCCAGCAGCCTAAAGACTAGCGGGAGATACAATGAGCAGTTCTTC
>NA|TRBV7-2|NA|TRBJ2-5
CASSPPGRGRWEETQYF
TGTGCCAGCAGCCCCCCAGGGCGGGGGCGATGGGAAGAGACCCAGTACTTC
>TRBD2|TRBV16|NA|TRBJ2-2
CASSQGGRNTGELFF
TGTGCCAGCAGCCAGGGAGGGAGGAACACCGGGGAGCTGTTTTTT
>TRBD1|TRBV4-3|NA|TRBJ2-5
CASSQGVSGGPETQYF
TGCGCCAGCAGCCAGGGCGTTTCAGGGGGCCCAGAGACCCAGTACTTC
>TRBD1|TRBV14|NA|TRBJ1-3
CASSPGDRGFGNTIYF
TGTGCCAGCAGCCCTGGGGACAGGGGGTTCGGAAACACCATATATTTT
>NA|TRBV4-1|NA|TRBJ1-3
CASSQGAAVDTIYF
TGCGCCAGCAGCCAAGGGGCAGCGGTCGACACCATATATTTT